Only one count was recorded for the clone carrying this TCR beta chain. The sample is drawn from a study of blood T cell repertoires in COVID-19. Looking at the study overall: Acute and convalescent COVID-19 specimens originated in the United States, Italy and Spain. T cells, B-cell-depleted T cells, or PBMCs provided the cDNA or gDNA that served as material.

This CDR3 comprises 14 residues. Trimming cost V 4 bases and J 1 base, with 10 bases left between them. Germline V gene data show CDR1 as MNHEY and CDR2 as SVGAGI. Original handling: Researchers report that nucleated cell counts were estimated from reference gene primer amplification. Sequenced by immunoSEQ multiplex PCR; TCRdb stores in-frame clones only, minus some. V, J and clone size were drawn from that table, and D and trimming were deduced from the DNA. Seen here are about 20,000 clones, less than 95% observed once, and the top ten hold less than 3.5%. This chain uses TRBV6-5 with TRBJ1-1; weak D call: TRBD1 (5 bases). The clonotype originates from a man in his sixties or seventies with acute or convalescent COVID-19. Sequenced input: peripheral blood. DNA for the CDR3: TGTGCCAGCAGTTTCCTCGGACAGAACACTGAAGCTTTCTTT. The encoded protein is CASSFLGQNTEAFF.